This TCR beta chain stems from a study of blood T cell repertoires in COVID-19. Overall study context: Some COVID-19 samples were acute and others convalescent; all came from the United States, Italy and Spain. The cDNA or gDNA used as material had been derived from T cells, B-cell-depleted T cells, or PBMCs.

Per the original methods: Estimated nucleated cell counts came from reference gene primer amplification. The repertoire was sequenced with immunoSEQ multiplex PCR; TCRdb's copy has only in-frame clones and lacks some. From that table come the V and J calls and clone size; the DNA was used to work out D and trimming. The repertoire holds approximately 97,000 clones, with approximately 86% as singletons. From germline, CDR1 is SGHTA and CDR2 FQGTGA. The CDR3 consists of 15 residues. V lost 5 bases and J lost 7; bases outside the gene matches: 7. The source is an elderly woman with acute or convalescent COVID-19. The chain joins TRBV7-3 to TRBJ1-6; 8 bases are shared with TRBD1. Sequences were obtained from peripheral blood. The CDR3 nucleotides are TGTGCCAGCAGCGTTACAGGGGGAGGCAATTCACCCCTCCACTTT. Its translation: CASSVTGGGNSPLHF.